Below are 15 T cell receptor beta chains sequenced from a single sample in a study of tumor-infiltrating lymphocytes in localized non-small cell lung cancer. Here immunoSEQ multiplex PCR was the method, and the copy in TCRdb shows in-frame clones only, minus some. Here the sample spans 13,000 to 15,000 clones, roughly four fifths being singletons. The specimen was lung tumor tissue. These TCRs come from a human donor with non-small cell lung cancer.

The chain is built from TRBV11-1 and TRBJ2-2; 8 nucleotides line up with TRBD1. With 0 bases clipped from V and 5 bases from J, the junction kept 5 bases outside the gene matches. This CDR3 is 16 amino acids long. CDR1 is SGHAT, CDR2 FQDESV, per germline (reference sequence). The CDR3 reads CASSLAQQGVTGELFF. CDR3 nucleotide sequence: TGTGCCAGCAGCTTAGCGCAACAGGGGGTGACCGGGGAGCTGTTTTTT.

This chain connects TRBV2 to TRBJ2-5; TRBD2 agrees at 9 bases. The germline V gene has CDR1 SNHLY and CDR2 FYNNEI. Trimming cost V 4 bases and J 4 bases; bases outside gene matches: 10. This CDR3 region has 16 residues. The CDR3 region has the DNA TGTGCCAGCAGTGCGGGGAGCGGGGGGCCCCTAGAGACCCAGTACTTC. Translating gives CASSAGSGGPLETQYF. Full variable domain (remainder filled in from reference TRBV2 and TRBJ2-5): EPEVTQTPSHQVTQMGQEVILRCVPISNHLYFYWYRQILGQKVEFLVSFYNNEISEKSEIFDDQFSVERPDGSNFTLKIRSTKLEDSAMYFCASSAGSGGPLETQYFGPGTRLLVL.

This sequence joins TRBV5-1 and TRBJ1-1; D may be TRBD1 (5 bases). CDR3 length: 17 amino acids. In germline, CDR1 is SGHRS, CDR2 YFSETQ. V lost 2 bases, J lost 0 bases, and 17 bases lay in between. DNA for the CDR3: TGCGCCAGCAGCTTTGCACAGGTAGGGGCTCTGAACACTGAAGCTTTCTTT. Translating it yields CASSFAQVGALNTEAFF.

The rearrangement uses TRBV28 and TRBJ2-1; D remains ambiguous. Trimming cost V 10 bases and J 4 bases, with 8 bases left between them. This CDR3 contains 11 residues. Germline CDR1 MDHEN, CDR2 SYDVKM. CDR3 region: CATTVYNEQFF. The CDR3 DNA sequence: TGTGCCACTACAGTATACAATGAGCAGTTCTTC.

The chain is built from TRBV7-8 and TRBJ2-3, with D tentatively TRBD1 or TRBD2 (5 bases each). With 3 bases removed from V and 0 bases from J, the gap between germline ends came to 10 bases. The CDR3 spans 15 residues. Per the germline V gene, CDR1 is SGHVS and CDR2 is FQNEAQ. The CDR3 sequence: CASSFGTGSTDTQYF. The CDR3 coding sequence is TGTGCCAGCAGCTTCGGGACCGGCAGCACAGATACGCAGTATTTT.

J is TRBJ2-5 and V is TRBV9; TRBD2 aligns across 9 bases. CDR3 length: 16 residues. V lost 3 bases to trimming and J lost 1 base; unmatched junction nucleotides: 7. Germline V gene data show CDR1 as SGDLS and CDR2 as YYNGEE. This CDR3 is CASSGRLAVPQETQYF. CDR3 coding DNA: TGTGCCAGCAGCGGCCGACTAGCGGTACCCCAAGAGACCCAGTACTTC.

This clone showed up just a few times. The chain carries TRBV5-1 and TRBJ2-1, with 7 bases that match TRBD2. V lost 4 bases, J lost 1 base, and 8 bases stayed unmatched. The germline gives CDR1 SGHRS, CDR2 YFSETQ. The CDR3 extends over 16 amino acids. The CDR3, as DNA: TGCGCCAGCAGCAGGAGCGGGATCGAATCCTACAATGAGCAGTTCTTC. Its translation: CASSRSGIESYNEQFF.

The chain is built from TRBV5-1 and TRBJ2-5; D is unresolved. The J call may be mistaken, given a closer DNA end match to TRBJ2-7. The CDR3 spans 15 residues. Germline-derived CDR1 and CDR2 are SGHRS and YFSETQ. CDR3 DNA: TGCGCCAGCAGCTTGGCCAGGCCCAGCTCCTACGAGCAGTACTTC. Protein: CASSLARPSSYEQYF.

On this clone: Other nucleotide sequences from this sample produce the same CDR3. The chain links TRBV5-6 to TRBJ2-7, with D tentatively TRBD2 (7 bases). The CDR3 sequence is 14 residues long. Germline V gene lookup returns CDR1 SGHDT and CDR2 YYEEEE. Deletions cut 5 bases from V and 2 bases from J, with 14 bases between. The CDR3 protein is CASSWGGTPYEQYF. The CDR3 coding sequence is TGTGCCAGCAGTTGGGGGGGGACACCCTACGAGCAGTACTTC.

The CDR3 spells CASSSLGIEAFF. The CDR3 DNA is TGTGCCAGCAGCTCATTAGGGATAGAAGCTTTCTTT. This chain links TRBV5-4 with TRBJ1-1; D is ambiguous. CDR3 size: 12 residues. Looked up from germline, CDR1 is SGHNT and CDR2 is YYREEE (reference sequence). The V end was cut by 3 bases, the J end by 8 bases, with 11 bases between.

This sequence joins TRBV20-1 and TRBJ1-1, with TRBD1 matching over 10 bases. Germline CDR1 reads DFQATT; CDR2 reads SNEGSKA (reference sequence). Germline trimming cut 3 bases from V and 10 bases from J; bases unmatched to any gene: 2. The CDR3 totals 11 residues. CDR3 protein: CSARTGGSAFF. Written as DNA, the CDR3 is TGCAGTGCTAGGACAGGGGGCTCAGCTTTCTTT.

The V gene is TRBV7-9, the J gene TRBJ2-2, with TRBD1 as a possible D gene (5 bases). The CDR3 contains 13 residues. The germline V gene has CDR1 SEHNR and CDR2 FQNEAQ (reference sequence). Trimming stripped 5 bases from V and 7 bases from J, with 11 bases between. CDR3 loop: CASSLDQGGELFF. The CDR3, as DNA: TGTGCCAGCAGCCTCGACCAGGGCGGGGAGCTGTTTTTT.

The chain joins TRBV5-1 to TRBJ2-2; maybe TRBD2 (5 bases). There are 13 residues in the CDR3. Germline CDR1 SGHRS, CDR2 YFSETQ. V lost 0 bases and J lost 6, with 6 bases in between. The CDR3 DNA follows: TGCGCCAGCAGCTTGGCTAGCCCCGGGGAGCTGTTTTTT. It codes for CASSLASPGELFF.

The J gene is TRBJ2-3, the V gene TRBV7-3; 11 bases align to TRBD2. The germline gives CDR1 SGHTA, CDR2 FQGTGA. The CDR3 contains 16 residues. Trimming at V came to 5 bases and at J to 8 bases, leaving 12 bases not matched to a gene. The CDR3, as DNA: TGTGCCAGCAGCCAAAATAGCGGGAGGGCGGTCGCTACGCAGTATTTT. It yields the protein CASSQNSGRAVATQYF.

The V gene is TRBV28, the J gene TRBJ1-5; D remains ambiguous. From germline, CDR1 is MDHEN and CDR2 SYDVKM. V was clipped by 6 bases and J by 0 bases, with 3 bases between them. This CDR3 contains 12 residues. The CDR3 protein is CASRYSNQPQHF. CDR3 nucleotide sequence: TGTGCCAGCAGATATAGCAATCAGCCCCAGCATTTT.